This TCR beta chain emerged from a study of blood T cell repertoires in COVID-19. About the research overall: PBMCs, B-cell-depleted T cells, or T cells were the source of the cDNA or gDNA that made up the material.

The V gene's germline CDR1 is SGHDT and CDR2 YYEEEE. The CDR3 length is 13 residues. Trimming left V 4 bases short and J 7 bases short, with 14 bases between. The authors' processing: Nucleated cell number was recorded as an estimate derived from reference gene primer amplification. Data came from immunoSEQ multiplex PCR; TCRdb stores just in-frame clones and leaves some out. V and J calls and clone size are as listed in that table; D and trimming were resolved from the DNA. The sample lists about 160,000 clones, approximately 80% seen once, with 14% in the top ten. Sequenced material: peripheral blood. This sequence was found in a woman at least 80 years old with acute or convalescent COVID-19. The rearrangement uses TRBV5-6 and TRBJ2-5, with D possibly matching TRBD2 (6 bases). The chain's CDR3 is CASSPGTLGTQYF. The DNA of the CDR3 is TGTGCCAGCAGCCCCGGGACTCTCGGGACCCAGTACTTC. The complete variable domain, with remaining parts taken from reference TRBV5-6 and TRBJ2-5, reads DAGVTQSPTHLIKTRGQQVTLRCSPKSGHDTVSWYQQALGQGPQFIFQYYEEEERQRGNFPDRFSGHQFPNYSSELNVNALLLGDSALYLCASSPGTLGTQYFGPGTRLLVL.